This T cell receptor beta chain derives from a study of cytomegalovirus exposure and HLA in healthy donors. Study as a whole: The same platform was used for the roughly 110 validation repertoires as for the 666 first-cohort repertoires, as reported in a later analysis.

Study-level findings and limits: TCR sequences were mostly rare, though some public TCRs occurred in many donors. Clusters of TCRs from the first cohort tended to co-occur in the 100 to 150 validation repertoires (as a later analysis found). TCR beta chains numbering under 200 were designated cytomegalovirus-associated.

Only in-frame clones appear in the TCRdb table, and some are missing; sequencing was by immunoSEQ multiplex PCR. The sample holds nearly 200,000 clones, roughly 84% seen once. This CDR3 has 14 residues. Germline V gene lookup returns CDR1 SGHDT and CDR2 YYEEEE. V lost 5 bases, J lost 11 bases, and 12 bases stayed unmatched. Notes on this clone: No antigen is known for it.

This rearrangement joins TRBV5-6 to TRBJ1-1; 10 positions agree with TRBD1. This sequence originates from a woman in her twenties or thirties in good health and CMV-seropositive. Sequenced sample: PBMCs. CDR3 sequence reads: CASRSRDRGIRAFF. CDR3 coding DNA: TGTGCCAGCAGGTCCAGGGACAGGGGAATTAGGGCTTTCTTT.